The next 30 T cell receptor beta chains were all read from a single sample in a study of brain metastases from non-small cell lung cancer. The protocol was immunoSEQ multiplex PCR, while the TCRdb copy is restricted to in-frame clones and leaves out a portion. Altogether roughly 3,600 clones are present, nearly 97% being singletons, with the ten largest covering 1.5% to 2%. Sequenced material: tumor-adjacent normal tissue. The source of these receptors is a donor over 35 with non-small cell lung cancer.

V usage is TRBV7-8 and J usage is TRBJ2-7, with 8 positions matching TRBD1. The CDR3 has 13 residues. Germline V gene sequence: CDR1 SGHVS, CDR2 FQNEAQ. Trimming took 5 bases from V and 6 from J; bases not matched to a gene: 6. CDR3 sequence: CASSHNGQGEQYF. DNA for the CDR3: TGTGCCAGCAGCCACAACGGACAGGGCGAGCAGTACTTC.

Regarding this clone: An end of the junction does not agree with germline; a read error may underlie this. The V gene is TRBV14, the J gene TRBJ2-5, with D possibly matching TRBD2 (5 bases). Germline CDR1 is SGHDN and CDR2 is FVKESK. This CDR3 region has 11 residues. CDR3 sequence reads: CANSFEGTQYF. The CDR3 bases are TGTGCCAACAGCTTTGAGGGGACCCAGTACTTC.

The chain uses TRBV5-1 and TRBJ2-1, with a possible D match to TRBD1 (5 bases). Germline assignment: CDR1 SGHRS and CDR2 YFSETQ. V was trimmed by 1 base and J by 9 bases, leaving 11 bases between them. CDR3 length equals 13 residues. The CDR3 DNA reads TGCGCCAGCAGCTTGAAAAGCCAGGGTGAGCAGTTCTTC. This sequence encodes CASSLKSQGEQFF.

This chain links TRBV19 with TRBJ2-3, with D possibly TRBD2 on 6 matching bases. The CDR3 runs to 12 residues. CDR1 is LNHDA, CDR2 SQIVND, per germline (reference sequence). Between the trimmed V and J ends, which lost 7 bases and 4 bases, there was a span of 9 bases. The CDR3 DNA reads TGTGCCAGTAATTGGGGGGCAGATACGCAGTATTTT. Residues: CASNWGADTQYF.

The chain combines TRBV14 with TRBJ1-2; D gene uncertain. Trimming pared 0 bases from V and 4 bases from J, leaving 12 bases between. Germline loops: CDR1 SGHDN, CDR2 FVKESK. The CDR3 covers 15 residues. In nucleotides, the CDR3 is TGTGCCAGCAGCCAAGATCAGTTTGGCCTCTATGGCTACACCTTC. As protein: CASSQDQFGLYGYTF.

On this clone: The junction departs from the called germline gene at one end, perhaps through a read error. The chain employs TRBV9 and TRBJ2-1; TRBD2 is a possible D gene (5 bases). This CDR3 is 15 amino acids long. Germline values: CDR1 SGDLS, CDR2 YYNGEE. The CDR3 DNA sequence: TGTGCCAGTAGCGTAGATGGCAGGCCATTGAATGAGCAGTTCTTC. It codes for CASSVDGRPLNEQFF.

The chain uses TRBV6-2 or TRBV6-3 and TRBJ2-5; unclear D gene. CDR3 length: 14 residues. CDR1 and CDR2 (germline): MNHEY, SVGEGT. V lost 0 bases, J lost 7 bases, and 12 bases lay in between. In nucleotides, the CDR3 is TGTGCCAGCAGTTACTCGAGTACTACGGGGACCCAGTACTTC. This translates into CASSYSSTTGTQYF.

The CDR3 protein is CSAGQGEGYTF. The CDR3, as DNA: TGCAGTGCCGGACAGGGGGAAGGCTACACCTTC. The chain employs TRBV20-1 and TRBJ1-2; 10 nucleotides match TRBD1. The CDR3 is made up of 11 amino acids. V lost 6 bases, J lost 8 bases, and 3 bases stayed unmatched. CDR1 is DFQATT and CDR2 is SNEGSKA in the germline V gene (reference sequence).

CDR3 sequence (DNA): TGTGCCAGCAGAAAGGGACACGAGAACACTGAAGCTTTCTTT. It specifies CASRKGHENTEAFF. The chain has TRBV5-4 and TRBJ1-1; D perhaps matches TRBD1 (6 bases). The V and J ends lost 5 bases and 1 base respectively, with 12 bases between them. CDR1 SGHNT and CDR2 YYREEE come from the germline V gene (reference sequence). This CDR3 is 14 amino acids long. The variable domain in full, with the rest retrieved from reference TRBV5-4 and TRBJ1-1, is ETGVTQSPTHLIKTRGQQVTLRCSSQSGHNTVSWYQQALGQGPQFIFQYYREEENGRGNFPPRFSGLQFPNYSSELNVNALELDDSALYLCASRKGHENTEAFFGQGTRLTVV.

The chain is built from TRBV5-4 and TRBJ2-4; 12 bases map to TRBD1. Germline loops: CDR1 SGHNT, CDR2 YYREEE (reference sequence). This CDR3 is 17 amino acids long. V shed 4 bases and J 5 bases; nucleotides not matched to a gene: 10. DNA for the CDR3: TGTGCCAGCAGCCCACTTTCCGGGACAGGGGGCCAAAACATTCAGTACTTC. Encoded protein: CASSPLSGTGGQNIQYF.

The chain employs TRBV6-2 or TRBV6-3 and TRBJ1-4; tentative D call: TRBD1 (5 bases). CDR1 is MNHEY and CDR2 is SVGEGT in the germline V gene. V was clipped by 2 bases and J by 14 bases, with 12 bases between them. The CDR3 consists of 12 residues. As DNA, the CDR3 is TGTGCCAGCAGTTACCCGGATGGGGGGCTGTTTTTT. Translated, it gives CASSYPDGGLFF.

The V call is TRBV7-9, the J call TRBJ2-5, with D perhaps matching TRBD2 (6 bases). The V gene's germline CDR1 is SEHNR and CDR2 FQNEAQ (reference sequence). The CDR3 runs to 17 residues. Trimming stripped 3 bases from V and 1 base from J, with 18 bases between. The CDR3 DNA reads TGTGCCAGCAGCTTTATAGCCCGGTATAGCGGCCAAGAGACCCAGTACTTC. Its translation: CASSFIARYSGQETQYF.

This chain links TRBV11-3 with TRBJ2-5, with 12 nucleotides matching TRBD2. The CDR3 covers 16 residues. The J segment lost 1 base and the V segment lost 4 bases, leaving 4 bases of the junction unmatched. CDR1 is SGHNT, CDR2 YENEEA, per germline. As DNA, the CDR3 is TGTGCCAGCAGCTCAAGACTAGCGGGGGCCCAAGAGACCCAGTACTTC. Protein: CASSSRLAGAQETQYF.

The chain employs TRBV7-8 and TRBJ2-3; D gene unclear. V shed 5 bases and J shed 1 base, with 4 bases lying between them. The germline gives CDR1 SGHVS, CDR2 FQNEAQ. The CDR3 runs 12 residues. CDR3 sequence reads: CASSPRTDTQYF. In DNA form, the CDR3 reads TGTGCCAGCAGCCCTCGCACAGATACGCAGTATTTT.

This rearrangement joins TRBV7-9 to TRBJ2-1; no definite D call. Trimming pared 1 base from V and 0 bases from J, leaving 10 bases between. Germline loops: CDR1 SEHNR, CDR2 FQNEAQ (reference sequence). The CDR3 runs 16 residues. The CDR3 here is CASSLGAASSYNEQFF. The CDR3 coding sequence is TGTGCCAGCAGCTTAGGGGCGGCAAGCTCCTACAATGAGCAGTTCTTC.

The chain has TRBV19 and TRBJ1-5; no firm D call. Germline lookup yields CDR1 LNHDA and CDR2 SQIVND (reference sequence). V dropped 3 bases and J dropped 0 bases, with 9 bases sitting between them. This CDR3 is built from 15 residues. The CDR3 protein is CASSITHFSNQPQHF. In DNA, the CDR3 is TGTGCCAGTAGTATCACCCATTTTAGCAATCAGCCCCAGCATTTT.

This sequence joins TRBV2 and TRBJ2-2; TRBD1 is a possible D gene (5 bases). The CDR3 totals 16 residues. V was trimmed by 1 base and J by 0 bases, leaving 9 bases between them. Germline V gene lookup returns CDR1 SNHLY and CDR2 FYNNEI. CDR3 nucleotides: TGTGCCAGCAGTGAAGACGGACACACGAACACCGGGGAGCTGTTTTTT. Its protein is CASSEDGHTNTGELFF.

The chain is built from TRBV21-1 and TRBJ1-1. TRBV21-1 is a listed pseudogene. This CDR3 is 16 amino acids long. CDR3 residues: CASSNPLGGGYTEAFF. CDR3 nucleotides: TGTGCCAGCAGCAATCCTCTGGGGGGAGGGTACACTGAAGCTTTCTTT.

The V and J genes are TRBV6-6 and TRBJ2-7; 7 bases are a match to TRBD2. With 4 bases clipped from V and 0 bases from J, the junction kept 9 bases outside the gene matches. The CDR3 is made up of 16 amino acids. The V gene's germline CDR1 is MNHNY and CDR2 SVGAGI (reference sequence). As DNA, the CDR3 is TGTGCCAGCAGTTCGGGCCATTGGACTAGCTCCTACGAGCAGTACTTC. This gives the protein CASSSGHWTSSYEQYF.

Concerning this clone itself: The junction departs from the called germline gene at one end, perhaps through a read error. The chain links TRBV19 to TRBJ1-5; D call uncertain. CDR3 length: 14 amino acids. The germline V gene encodes CDR1 LNHDA and CDR2 SQIVND (reference sequence). In DNA form, the CDR3 reads TGTGCCAGTAGCCCCGCGCGGACCAATCAGCTCCAGCATTTT. Translating gives CASSPARTNQLQHF.

About this clone: The junction and the germline gene differ at one end; a read error may be behind it. This CDR3 is also generated by other DNA sequences in the sample. The DNA of the CDR3 is TGTGCCAGCAGCTTAGTCCCCGGAGAGCTGTTTTTT. Its protein product is CASSLVPGELFF. V and J are TRBV11-3 and TRBJ2-2, with no clear D. The CDR3 is made up of 12 amino acids. Germline CDR1 SGHNT, CDR2 YENEEA.

The chain employs TRBV10-1 and TRBJ1-1, with D possibly TRBD1 on 5 matching bases. Trimming removed 0 bases at V and 8 bases at J, with 13 bases between. The CDR3 consists of 14 residues. The germline CDR1 and CDR2 sequences are WNHNN and SYGVQD (reference sequence). CDR3 region: CASSESSGSPEAFF. The CDR3 nucleotides are TGCGCCAGCAGTGAGTCGTCAGGGAGCCCCGAAGCTTTCTTT.

The V and J genes are TRBV4-1 and TRBJ1-1, with D uncertain. Germline lookup yields CDR1 MGHRA and CDR2 YSYEKL. The CDR3 is 14 residues long. Trimming took 11 bases from V and 2 from J, leaving 18 bases between them. The DNA for the CDR3 is TGCGCCGTCAGCAAGGCAGCGGATAACACTGAAGCTTTCTTT. This sequence encodes CAVSKAADNTEAFF.

The count of this clone is one. This rearrangement joins TRBV15 to TRBJ2-5; 9 bases fit TRBD2. The germline V gene has CDR1 LNHNV and CDR2 YYDKDF (reference sequence). Losses at the gene ends were 0 bases for V and 2 bases for J; bases not matched to a gene: 10. The CDR3 contains 18 residues. The CDR3 DNA follows: TGTGCCACCAGCAGAGATCTGTTGGCTAGCGGGGTGCAAGAGACCCAGTACTTC. Translating gives CATSRDLLASGVQETQYF.

The chain carries TRBV9 and TRBJ2-3; D is possibly TRBD1 or TRBD2 (6 bases each). This CDR3 has 14 residues. Between the trimmed V and J ends, which lost 4 bases and 4 bases, there was a span of 13 bases. CDR1 SGDLS and CDR2 YYNGEE come from the germline V gene. CDR3 bases: TGTGCCAGCAGCTGGGAGGAGGGGGCAGATACGCAGTATTTT. Protein sequence: CASSWEEGADTQYF.

This chain links TRBV5-4 with TRBJ2-5; 8 bases are a match to TRBD2. CDR1 SGHNT and CDR2 YYREEE come from the germline V gene (reference sequence). This CDR3 comprises 14 residues. Trimming removed 1 base from V and 6 bases from J; junction bases left unmatched: 5. This CDR3 is CASSLLTSGKTQYF. The CDR3 coding sequence is TGTGCCAGCAGCTTGTTAACTAGCGGAAAGACCCAGTACTTC.

The rearrangement uses TRBV21-1 and TRBJ2-3; the table's D call, TRBD2, has no DNA check behind it. TRBV21-1 is recorded as a pseudogene. The CDR3 runs to 14 residues. CDR3 loop: CASSKVGWEDTQYF. DNA of the CDR3: TGTGCCAGCAGCAAAGTCGGGTGGGAGGATACGCAGTATTTT.

The gene calls are TRBV6-5 and TRBJ2-5; 9 bases map to TRBD1. In germline, CDR1 is MNHEY, CDR2 SVGAGI. This CDR3 has 14 amino acids. Trimming cost V 6 bases and J 4 bases; bases outside gene matches: 6. The CDR3 reads CASSRDRVRETQYF. DNA for the CDR3: TGTGCCAGCAGCCGGGACAGGGTTCGAGAGACCCAGTACTTC.

The J gene is TRBJ2-5, the V gene TRBV11-3, with 8 nucleotides matching TRBD1. Trimming cost V 5 bases and J 2 bases; bases outside gene matches: 1. The CDR3 has 13 amino acids. Germline CDR1 reads SGHNT; CDR2 reads YENEEA. The CDR3 coding sequence is TGTGCCAGCAGCCGGGACAGGCAAGAGACCCAGTACTTC. This translates into CASSRDRQETQYF.

This clone was counted a single time. The V call is TRBV5-1, the J call TRBJ2-2; 13 positions agree with TRBD2. Trimming cost V 4 bases and J 2 bases; bases outside gene matches: 2. Germline values: CDR1 SGHRS, CDR2 YFSETQ. This CDR3 comprises 16 residues. CDR3 loop: CASSPGLAGNTGELFF. The CDR3 nucleotides read TGCGCCAGCAGCCCGGGACTAGCGGGAAACACCGGGGAGCTGTTTTTT.